This T cell receptor beta chain was sequenced for a study of regulatory T cells in long-lasting Graves disease. Whole-study results and caveats: TRBV28, TRBJ1-2 and TRBJ2-5 emerged as the favored segments in persistent disease.

The time point is: newly diagnosed GD, antithyroid drugs for less than 3 months. The TCR library was made from RNA extracted from PBMCs. This clonotype was counted a few times. The antigen is undetermined. The authors built TCR beta libraries using iRepertoire HTBI primers and Arm-PCR of CDR3 regions. One entry per CDR3 protein results from TCRdb running MiXCR on the multiplex PCR reads. The profile shows fewer than 650,000 distinct CDR3 sequences, roughly 15% of them singletons. Trimming removed 2 bases at V and 4 bases at J, with 12 bases between. Germline CDR1 MNHEY, CDR2 SVGAGI. The CDR3 length is 14 residues. These sequences were also reported in another study, on T cells in Graves' hyperthyroidism and ophthalmopathy. That study adds: The patients, who ranged from 18 to 65 in age, presented with newly diagnosed hyperthyroidism lasting under 2 months.

Specimen: peripheral blood mononuclear cells (PBMCs), collected at new diagnosis, from a patient treated with antithyroid drugs. This rearrangement joins TRBV6-5 to TRBJ2-7; D is undetermined. This clonotype was obtained from a man between 18 and 29 years old with Graves disease. The CDR3: CASSYVPGLYEQYF. For the CDR3, the DNA is TGTGCCAGCAGTTACGTCCCGGGCCTTTACGAGCAGTACTTC.